Included here is one T cell receptor (beta chain) sequence, with context. The target antigen is unknown. Trimming cost V 0 bases and J 1 base, with 11 bases left between them. The CDR3 length is 15 residues. Germline V lookup: CDR1 SGHRS, CDR2 YFSETQ. This sample is part of a study of PD-1 blockade in classical Hodgkin lymphoma. Clones were read by immunoSEQ multiplex PCR, and TCRdb kept only the in-frame ones, dropping some. The sample holds about 32,000 clones, 81% seen once. Time point noted: cycle 4 day 1 (C4D1), after 6 weeks of nivolumab. Every one of the patients relapsed after autologous stem cell transplantation (brentuximab vedotin exposure was variable). Complete response, partial response or progressive disease constituted the best response categories observed. Notes on the study in general: After ASCT, patients who started nivolumab under 1 year later were excluded. For complete responders, baseline diversity was comparable to that of newly diagnosed patients. Newly diagnosed patients had baseline TCR diversity that was reportedly lower than that of healthy donors.

The source is a human donor with classical Hodgkin lymphoma. V and J are TRBV5-1 and TRBJ2-7; D uncertain. Source: peripheral blood mononuclear cells (PBMCs), taken before the fourth cycle of nivolumab. The DNA for the CDR3 is TGCGCCAGCAGCTTGGGCGGCGGAGCGTCCTACGAGCAGTACGTC. Amino acids: CASSLGGGASYEQYV.